The 30 T cell receptor beta chains reported below all come from one sample, sequenced in a study of T cell repertoires in cytomegalovirus infection. Each CDR3 protein gets one entry after TCRdb re-called the reads with MiXCR. The sample holds about 240,000 distinct CDR3 sequences, under 8.5% seen once. The source material was PBMCs. These receptors originate from a human donor in good health (CMV status not recorded). Some clones in this sample may be carry-over from other donors' samples.

In its sample, this clonotype was seen many times. The chain is built from TRBV27 and TRBJ1-5; D is possibly TRBD1 (5 bases). The CDR3 covers 14 residues. Germline-derived CDR1 and CDR2 are MNHEY and SMNVEV (reference sequence). V gave up 5 bases and J gave up 3 bases, with 11 bases separating them. Here the CDR3 DNA reads TGTGCCAGCAGTCGGGGCATTAACAATCAGCCCCAGCATTTT. Translated: CASSRGINNQPQHF.

This clonotype was observed at least ten times. This chain links TRBV7-2 with TRBJ1-3; possible D gene TRBD1, 5 bases. The V gene's germline CDR1 is SGHTA and CDR2 FQGNSA. The CDR3 totals 16 residues. V was cut by 4 bases and J by 0 bases, with 13 bases left in between. In DNA, the CDR3 is TGTGCCAGCAGCTACTCGGGACGGCGCTCTGGAAACACCATATATTTT. Its translation: CASSYSGRRSGNTIYF.

This clonotype was recorded many times. V and J are TRBV5-1 and TRBJ2-7, with TRBD1 identical over 10 bases. Losses at the gene ends were 4 bases for V and 2 bases for J; bases not matched to a gene: 6. This CDR3 has 15 amino acids. CDR1 and CDR2 from the germline V gene are SGHRS and YFSETQ. CDR3 sequence: CASSVSGTGAYEQYF. CDR3 coding DNA: TGCGCCAGCAGCGTGTCGGGGACAGGGGCCTACGAGCAGTACTTC.

This clonotype was seen repeatedly, ten times or more. The rearrangement uses TRBV12-5 and TRBJ1-1; 7 bases match TRBD1. The CDR3 runs to 15 residues. The junction had 6 bases not matched to a gene; V was cut back by 1 base and J by 4 bases. The germline gives CDR1 LGHNT, CDR2 FRNRAP. The DNA of the CDR3 is TGTGCTAGTGGTTTGGCACCGAGGACAGGCACTGAAGCTTTCTTT. Its translation is CASGLAPRTGTEAFF.

There are many counts of this clonotype. The rearrangement uses TRBV7-2 and TRBJ2-1; D perhaps matches TRBD2 (6 bases). The CDR3 length is 13 residues. Germline CDR1 and CDR2: SGHTA and FQGNSA. The ends were cut back, 5 bases at V and 9 bases at J, with 14 bases in the middle. The CDR3 loop reads CASSHTTSFEQFF. The CDR3 nucleotides are TGTGCCAGCAGCCATACGACTAGTTTTGAGCAGTTCTTC.

This clonotype occurred many times. The rearrangement uses TRBV6-2 or TRBV6-3 and TRBJ2-7; 7 bases are shared with TRBD2. This CDR3 contains 15 residues. V shed 0 bases and J 9 bases; nucleotides not matched to a gene: 11. Germline CDR1 and CDR2: MNHEY and SVGEGT. Here the CDR3 DNA reads TGTGCCAGCAGTTACTCGGGAGGGTCAGCTACGACGCAGTACTTC. This sequence encodes CASSYSGGSATTQYF.

This clonotype was found many times. The genes are TRBV7-8 and TRBJ2-7; 7 bases agree with TRBD2. The CDR3 has 14 amino acids. The ends lost 1 base at V and 4 bases at J; junction bases unmatched: 4. Germline values: CDR1 SGHVS, CDR2 FQNEAQ. The CDR3 DNA reads TGTGCCAGCAGCTTAGAGCGGGGCGGGTACGAGCAGTACTTC. This sequence encodes CASSLERGGYEQYF.

This clonotype was seen ten or more times. The CDR3 sequence is CASSLVREQETQYF. In nucleotides, the CDR3 is TGTGCCAGCAGCTTAGTCAGGGAGCAAGAGACCCAGTACTTC. The chain employs TRBV7-8 and TRBJ2-5; D might be TRBD1 or TRBD2, each matching 5 bases. This CDR3 comprises 14 residues. Germline V gives CDR1 SGHVS, CDR2 FQNEAQ. Trimming shortened V by 1 base and J by 2 bases, and 8 bases separated the two germline ends. Based on the CDR3 plus reference TRBV7-8 and TRBJ2-5, the full variable domain is GAGVSQSPRYKVAKRGQDVALRCDPISGHVSLFWYQQALGQGPEFLTYFQNEAQLDKSGLPSDRFFAERPEGSVSTLKIQRTQQEDSAVYLCASSLVREQETQYFGPGTRLLVL.

This clonotype was picked up a small number of times. The chain recombines TRBV28 with TRBJ1-6; no firm D call. The CDR3 has 11 amino acids. The germline gives CDR1 MDHEN, CDR2 SYDVKM. V dropped 8 bases and J dropped 8 bases, with 7 bases sitting between them. CDR3 DNA sequence: TGTGCCAGCGGCGGGGATTCACCCCTCCACTTT. This translates into CASGGDSPLHF.

This rearrangement joins TRBV30 to TRBJ1-2; no clear D. V was shortened by 0 bases and J by 8 bases, with 13 bases between the two germline ends. Germline V lookup: CDR1 GTSNPN, CDR2 SVGIG (reference sequence). The CDR3 totals 13 residues. CDR3 protein: CAWSVLLETGYTF. For the CDR3, the DNA is TGTGCCTGGAGTGTTCTATTAGAGACCGGCTACACCTTC.

Many counts were recorded for this clonotype. The chain carries TRBV25-1 and TRBJ2-7, with D unresolved. CDR3 length: 14 residues. From germline, CDR1 is MGHDK and CDR2 SYGVNS. The V gene lost 5 bases and the J gene lost 0 bases, with 11 bases spanning the gap. Here the CDR3 DNA reads TGTGCCAGCAGTTGGGGTGGCAGCTCCTACGAGCAGTACTTC. As protein: CASSWGGSSYEQYF.

Many counts were recorded for this clonotype. The V and J genes are TRBV5-1 and TRBJ2-2; D is unresolved. This CDR3 comprises 13 residues. V lost 4 bases, J lost 5 bases, and 9 bases lay in between. Germline CDR1 SGHRS, CDR2 YFSETQ. The CDR3 DNA is TGCGCCAGCAGCCCGGACGGGACCGGGGAGCTGTTTTTT. Translating gives CASSPDGTGELFF.

The table lists this clonotype with a few counts. The chain is built from TRBV28 and TRBJ1-5, with D perhaps matching TRBD1 (5 bases). In germline, CDR1 is MDHEN, CDR2 SYDVKM. V shed 1 base and J shed 3 bases, with 7 bases lying between them. This CDR3 is 14 amino acids long. The CDR3 loop reads CASSLSGNNQPQHF. The CDR3 nucleotides are TGTGCCAGCAGTTTATCAGGGAACAATCAGCCCCAGCATTTT.

V is TRBV7-3 and J is TRBJ2-3, with a possible D match to TRBD1 (6 bases). Looked up from germline, CDR1 is SGHTA and CDR2 is FQGTGA. V lost 1 base to trimming and J lost 7 bases, with 18 bases between them. The CDR3 sequence is 16 residues long. The CDR3 nucleotides are TGTGCCAGCAGCTTAAATACAGGGCTACCCTTAAATACGCAGTATTTT. This gives the protein CASSLNTGLPLNTQYF. The whole variable domain, filled in from reference TRBV7-3 and TRBJ2-3, reads GAGVSQTPSNKVTEKGKYVELRCDPISGHTALYWYRQSLGQGPEFLIYFQGTGAADDSGLPNDRFFAVRPEGSVSTLKIQRTERGDSAVYLCASSLNTGLPLNTQYFGPGTRLTVL.

This clonotype was recorded at least ten times. The V gene is TRBV14, the J gene TRBJ1-2, with D possibly matching TRBD1 (6 bases). Looked up from germline, CDR1 is SGHDN and CDR2 is FVKESK. Trimming left V 5 bases short and J 8 bases short, with 15 bases between. The CDR3 length is 13 residues. CDR3 protein: CASSYKQGLGYTF. As DNA, the CDR3 is TGTGCCAGCAGCTACAAACAGGGATTGGGCTACACCTTC.

This clonotype occurred many times. The chain recombines TRBV5-1 with TRBJ1-1; D unresolved. Trimming pared 0 bases from V and 2 bases from J, leaving 11 bases between. CDR1 is SGHRS and CDR2 is YFSETQ in the germline V gene. This CDR3 is 15 amino acids long. CDR3 coding DNA: TGCGCCAGCAGCTTGGATGTGAAGAGAAACACTGAAGCTTTCTTT. Translated: CASSLDVKRNTEAFF.

This clonotype was picked up many times. The V and J genes are TRBV7-2 and TRBJ1-6; no reliable D call. Trimming removed 1 base from V and 6 bases from J, with 4 bases in between. Germline CDR1 and CDR2: SGHTA and FQGNSA. The CDR3 covers 13 residues. The chain's CDR3 is CASSLGFNSPLHF. CDR3 nucleotides: TGTGCCAGCAGCTTAGGGTTTAATTCACCCCTCCACTTT.

This clonotype was seen at least ten times. V usage is TRBV30 and J usage is TRBJ2-1, with 7 bases that match TRBD1. V lost 2 bases, J lost 4 bases, and 8 bases stayed unmatched. The CDR3 is 15 amino acids. CDR1 and CDR2 (germline): GTSNPN, SVGIG (reference sequence). Here the CDR3 DNA reads TGTGCCTGGAGTACTACAGGGGTGGGATACAATGAGCAGTTCTTC. Its protein product is CAWSTTGVGYNEQFF.

This clonotype was observed at least ten times. This chain links TRBV19 with TRBJ1-5; TRBD1 aligns across 10 bases. After removal of 4 bases from V and 0 bases from J, the junction contained 9 bases not matched to a gene. In germline, CDR1 is LNHDA, CDR2 SQIVND (reference sequence). The CDR3 runs 18 residues. The CDR3 DNA reads TGTGCCAGTAGTAAAGCCGGGACAGGGGTTTATAGCAATCAGCCCCAGCATTTT. Translating it yields CASSKAGTGVYSNQPQHF.

This clonotype was counted ten times or more. The chain joins TRBV7-2 to TRBJ2-5; 8 bases fit TRBD1. Germline V gene sequence: CDR1 SGHTA, CDR2 FQGNSA. The length of the CDR3 is 16 residues. J lost 5 bases, V lost 5 bases, and 13 bases had no gene match. CDR3 loop: CASSRMDRARQETQYF. For the CDR3, the DNA is TGTGCCAGCAGCCGTATGGACAGGGCCCGTCAGGAGACCCAGTACTTC.

This clonotype was counted at least ten times. This chain joins TRBV20-1 and TRBJ2-3, with 8 bases aligning to TRBD2. CDR3 length equals 17 residues. J was trimmed by 0 bases and V by 6 bases; bases with no gene match: 14. The germline CDR1 and CDR2 sequences are DFQATT and SNEGSKA (reference sequence). The CDR3 DNA reads TGCAGTGCGAGTCCGGACGGGAGCGGGGGTAGCACAGATACGCAGTATTTT. This sequence encodes CSASPDGSGGSTDTQYF.

The chain joins TRBV15 to TRBJ1-1; D gene unclear. CDR3 length equals 14 residues. V gave up 0 bases and J gave up 1 base, with 6 bases separating them. CDR1 and CDR2 from the germline V gene are LNHNV and YYDKDF (reference sequence). Written as DNA, the CDR3 is TGTGCCACCAGCAGAGATAGGGCGAACACTGAAGCTTTCTTT. This encodes CATSRDRANTEAFF. Based on the CDR3 plus reference TRBV15 and TRBJ1-1, the full variable domain is DAMVIQNPRYQVTQFGKPVTLSCSQTLNHNVMYWYQQKSSQAPKLLFHYYDKDFNNEADTPDNFQSRRPNTSFCFLDIRSPGLGDTAMYLCATSRDRANTEAFFGQGTRLTVV.

There are many counts of this clonotype. The V call is TRBV19, the J call TRBJ2-1; 11 nucleotides line up with TRBD2. Germline values: CDR1 LNHDA, CDR2 SQIVND (reference sequence). The CDR3 runs to 22 residues. Trimming cost V 2 bases and J 0 bases; bases outside gene matches: 18. Here the CDR3 reads CASSIRGVAGGHVLSSYNEQFF. The CDR3, as DNA: TGTGCCAGTAGTATAAGGGGGGTAGCGGGGGGGCATGTATTGAGCTCCTACAATGAGCAGTTCTTC.

This chain joins TRBV3-1 and TRBJ2-6; perhaps D is TRBD1 or TRBD2 (5 bases each). The germline V gene has CDR1 LGHDT and CDR2 YNNKEL (reference sequence). V lost 4 bases and J lost 4, with 23 bases in between. This CDR3 contains 19 residues. CDR3 nucleotide sequence: TGTGCCAGCAGCCCAACGCAGGGTCAGGCTGGGGGAGGGGCCAACGTCCTGACTTTC. Amino acids: CASSPTQGQAGGGANVLTF.

There are many counts of this clonotype. The chain carries TRBV10-3 and TRBJ2-3, with D maybe TRBD1 (6 bases). There are 13 residues in the CDR3. V was cut by 6 bases and J by 1 base, with 8 bases left in between. Germline V gene data show CDR1 as ENHRY and CDR2 as SYGVKD. The CDR3 is CAIRDSRTDTQYF. For the CDR3, the DNA is TGTGCCATCAGGGACAGTCGCACAGATACGCAGTATTTT.

In this sample, this clonotype turned up many times. The V gene is TRBV23-1, the J gene TRBJ1-2; no firm D call. TRBV23-1 is an open reading frame whose function is uncertain. CDR3 length: 19 amino acids. V was trimmed by 0 bases and J by 2 bases, leaving 22 bases between them. The CDR3 protein is CASSQSPQIGPQTNYGYTF. CDR3 nucleotide sequence: TGCGCCAGCAGTCAATCACCTCAGATCGGCCCCCAAACGAACTATGGCTACACCTTC.

This clonotype has at least ten counts. The chain joins TRBV23-1 to TRBJ2-7; TRBD1 matches 10 bases. TRBV23-1 is reported as an ORF; its role is uncertain. The V and J ends lost 0 bases and 0 bases, in that order; junction bases with no gene match: 14. The CDR3 totals 20 residues. This chain's CDR3 is CASSQSRRTGGLSSSYEQYF. The CDR3 region has the DNA TGCGCCAGCAGTCAATCTCGAAGGACAGGGGGTTTGTCGAGCTCCTACGAGCAGTACTTC.

This clonotype was counted many times. V and J are TRBV7-2 and TRBJ2-3; 9 bases are a match to TRBD1. After removal of 8 bases from V and 3 bases from J, the junction contained 3 bases not matched to a gene. The germline CDR1 and CDR2 sequences are SGHTA and FQGNSA. The CDR3 loop spans 13 amino acids. The CDR3 region is CASGDRVTDTQYF. As DNA, the CDR3 is TGTGCCAGCGGGGACAGGGTAACAGATACGCAGTATTTT.

This clonotype was picked up many times. The gene calls are TRBV3-1 and TRBJ1-2; 10 bases match TRBD1. V trimming: 4 bases; J trimming: 7 bases; junction bases outside the gene matches: 6. Germline V CDR1 and CDR2: LGHDT, YNNKEL (reference sequence). This CDR3 spans 14 amino acids. The CDR3 loop reads CASSPRDRGSGYTF. The CDR3 region has the DNA TGTGCCAGCAGCCCACGGGACAGGGGAAGTGGCTACACCTTC.

This clonotype has at least ten counts. The V and J genes are TRBV29-1 and TRBJ2-6; no firm D call. The germline gives CDR1 SQVTM, CDR2 ANQGSEA. V lost 3 bases to trimming and J lost 1 base, with 4 bases between them. This CDR3 is 13 amino acids long. The CDR3 loop reads CSVDGSGANVLTF. In DNA form, the CDR3 reads TGCAGCGTTGACGGTTCTGGGGCCAACGTCCTGACTTTC.